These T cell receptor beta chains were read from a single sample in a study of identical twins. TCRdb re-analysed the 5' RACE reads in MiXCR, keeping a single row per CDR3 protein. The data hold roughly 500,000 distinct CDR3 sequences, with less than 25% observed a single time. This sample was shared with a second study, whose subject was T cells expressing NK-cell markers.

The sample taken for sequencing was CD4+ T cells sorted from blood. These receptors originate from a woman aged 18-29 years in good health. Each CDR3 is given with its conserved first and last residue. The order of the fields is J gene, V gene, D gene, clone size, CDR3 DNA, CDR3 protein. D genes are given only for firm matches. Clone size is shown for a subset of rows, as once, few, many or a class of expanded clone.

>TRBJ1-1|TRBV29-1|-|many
TGCAGCGTTGAAGATTTGACCGAAGCTTTCTTT
CSVEDLTEAFF
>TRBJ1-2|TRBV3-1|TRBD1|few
TGTGCCAGCAGCCTAAGGGACAGGGGTTCCTACACCTTC
CASSLRDRGSYTF
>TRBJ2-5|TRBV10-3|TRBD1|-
TGTGCCATCAGTGCAAGTAACAGGGGGCATGGGGAGACCCAGTACTTC
CAISASNRGHGETQYF
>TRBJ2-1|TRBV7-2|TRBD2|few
TGTGCCAGCAGCTACGGGACTAGCGGGGGTTATGAGCAGTTCTTC
CASSYGTSGGYEQFF
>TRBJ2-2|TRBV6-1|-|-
TGTGCCAGCAGTCGACGTCTCCTATCGCCGGGTACCGGGGAGCTGTTTTTT
CASSRRLLSPGTGELFF
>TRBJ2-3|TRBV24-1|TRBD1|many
TGTGCCACCGCAGCGGGACAGGGTAATCCAGATACGCAGTATTTT
CATAAGQGNPDTQYF
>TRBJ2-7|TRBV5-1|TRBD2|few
TGCGCCTCCTCCGGGGACTACTACGAGCAGTACTTC
CASSGDYYEQYF
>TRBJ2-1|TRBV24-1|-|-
TGTGCCACCAGTGATCCTAGGGGGGAGCAGTTCTTC
CATSDPRGEQFF
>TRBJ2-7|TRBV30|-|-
TGTGCCTGTGGGTCCTACGAGCAGTACTTC
CACGSYEQYF
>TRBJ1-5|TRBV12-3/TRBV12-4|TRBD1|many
TGTGCCAGCAGTTCAGGACAGGCGCGCAATCAGCCCCAGCATTTT
CASSSGQARNQPQHF
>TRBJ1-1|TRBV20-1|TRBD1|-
TGCAGTGCTCCTACAGGGGAGGCTGAAGCTTTCTTT
CSAPTGEAEAFF
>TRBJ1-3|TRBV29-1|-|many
TGCAGCGTTGTCCCTGCTGGAAACACCATATATTTT
CSVVPAGNTIYF
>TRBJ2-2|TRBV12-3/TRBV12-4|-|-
TGTGCCAGCAGACCTCATCCGGGTTGGGGGGCCGGGGAGCTGTTTTTT
CASRPHPGWGAGELFF
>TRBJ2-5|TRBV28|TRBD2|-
TGTGCCAGCAGTTCACTAGCGGGGGGGAGGGAGACCCAGTACTTC
CASSSLAGGRETQYF
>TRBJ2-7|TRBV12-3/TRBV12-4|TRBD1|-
TGTGCCAGCAGTTCTCGCAAAACCGGACAGGGCCGAAACGAGCAGTACTTC
CASSSRKTGQGRNEQYF
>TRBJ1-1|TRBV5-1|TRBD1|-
TGCGCCAGCCGAGGACAGGGGGCGTCGGCTGAAGCTTTCTTT
CASRGQGASAEAFF
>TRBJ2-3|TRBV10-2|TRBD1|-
TGCGCCAGCAGCGTCAAGTCGAGGGACAGAGATACGCAGTATTTT
CASSVKSRDRDTQYF
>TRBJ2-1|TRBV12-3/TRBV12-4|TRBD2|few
TGTGCCAGCAGCCCCGGAACACTAGCGGGCCACGTCAGCGGTGAGCAGTTCTTC
CASSPGTLAGHVSGEQFF
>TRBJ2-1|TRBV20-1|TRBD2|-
TGCAGTGCTGTCAGCCGGCTAGCGGGGCTCAATGAGCAGTTCTTC
CSAVSRLAGLNEQFF
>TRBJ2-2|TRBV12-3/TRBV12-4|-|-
TGTGCCAGCAGTTTAGTAGGGGCGCCGACCGGGGAGCTGTTTTTT
CASSLVGAPTGELFF
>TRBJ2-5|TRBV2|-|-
TGTGCCAGCACCTACGGACAGAAAGAGACCCAGTACTTC
CASTYGQKETQYF
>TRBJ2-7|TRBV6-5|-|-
TGTGCCAGCAGTTACTTCTCCGGGACAACAACCGGCCCGCAGTACTTC
CASSYFSGTTTGPQYF
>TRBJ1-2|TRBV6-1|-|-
TGTGCCAGCAGTCAACGGGCCACGCTGTGGAATGGCTACACCTTC
CASSQRATLWNGYTF
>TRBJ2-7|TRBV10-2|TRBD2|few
TGCGCCAGTGAAGCTCGGGGGGGCTCCTACGAGCAGTACTTC
CASEARGGSYEQYF
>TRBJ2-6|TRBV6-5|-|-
TGTGCCAGCAGTTATTCGGTCTCTGGGGCCAACGTCCTGACTTTC
CASSYSVSGANVLTF
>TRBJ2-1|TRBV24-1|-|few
TGTGCCACCAGTGACCCGACAGGCTATGAGCAGTTCTTC
CATSDPTGYEQFF
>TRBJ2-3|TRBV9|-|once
TGTGCCAGCAGCGTAGATGGGAGGAATTCTCCTATACTTATCACAGATACGCAGTATTTT
CASSVDGRNSPILITDTQYF
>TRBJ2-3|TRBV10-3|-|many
TGTGCCATCAGTGCCGACAGGGAGGTTGGAGCAGATACGCAGTATTTT
CAISADREVGADTQYF
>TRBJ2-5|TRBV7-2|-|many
TGTGCCAGCAGCTTAGGGGTGGGGGAGACCCAGTACTTC
CASSLGVGETQYF
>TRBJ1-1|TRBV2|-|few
TGTGCCAGCAGTTTCGATTGGGGAAACACTGAAGCTTTCTTT
CASSFDWGNTEAFF
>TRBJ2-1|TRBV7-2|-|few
TGTGCCAGCAGCACCCCGGGCTCCTACAATGAGCAGTTCTTC
CASSTPGSYNEQFF
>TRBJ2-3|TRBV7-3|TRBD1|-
TGTGCCAGCAGCTTGGGACAGGTTACAGATACGCAGTATTTT
CASSLGQVTDTQYF
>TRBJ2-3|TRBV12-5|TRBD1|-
TGTGCTAGTGGTTTTTCCGGGACAGGTATAGATACGCAGTATTTT
CASGFSGTGIDTQYF
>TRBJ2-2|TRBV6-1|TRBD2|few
TGTGCCGGGAGAGCGGGAGAGACCGGGGAGCTGTTTTTT
CAGRAGETGELFF
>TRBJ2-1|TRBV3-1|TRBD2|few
TGTGCCAGCAGCCAAGGTAGCGGGAGGGCCGAGGAGCAGTTCTTC
CASSQGSGRAEEQFF
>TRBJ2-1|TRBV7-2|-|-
TGTGCCAGCAGCGCAAACAGGGTCATGGGAGAGCAGTTCTTC
CASSANRVMGEQFF
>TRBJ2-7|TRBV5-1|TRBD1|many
TGCGCCAGCAGCATCCGGACAGGGCGAGTGAGGGAGCAGTACTTC
CASSIRTGRVREQYF
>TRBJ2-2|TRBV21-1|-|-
TGTGCAATCGGAGGGGAGCTGTTTTTT
CAIGGELFF
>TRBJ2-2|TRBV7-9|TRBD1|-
TGTGCCAGCAGCTTAACGAGGACAGGGGCCGGGGAGCTGTTTTTT
CASSLTRTGAGELFF
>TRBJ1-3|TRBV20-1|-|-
TGCAGTGCTAGTAGGCGACAACTAAACACCATATATTTT
CSASRRQLNTIYF
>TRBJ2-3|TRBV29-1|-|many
TGCAGCGTTGAGGGCACATCCACAGATACGCAGTATTTT
CSVEGTSTDTQYF
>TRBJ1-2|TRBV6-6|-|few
TGTGCCAGCAGCGCTCCAGACAGCTATGGCTACACCTTC
CASSAPDSYGYTF
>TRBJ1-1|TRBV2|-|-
TGTGCCAGCAGTGGCACAGGGTCCGCTTTCTTT
CASSGTGSAFF
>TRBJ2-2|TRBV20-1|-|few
TGCAGTGCTAGAGTGGGCGGAGTGAGGAGCGGGGAGCTGTTTTTT
CSARVGGVRSGELFF
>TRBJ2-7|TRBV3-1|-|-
TGTGCCAGCAGCCCTCGAGGGTCCATAGCCTCCGAGCAGTACTTC
CASSPRGSIASEQYF
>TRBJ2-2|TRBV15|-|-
TGTGCCACCAGCAGAATGCCAGGGATTTCCGGGGAGCTGTTTTTT
CATSRMPGISGELFF
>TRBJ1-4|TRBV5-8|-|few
TGTGCCAGCAGCTTGGTGGTAGCCTTAGACGAAAAACTGTTTTTT
CASSLVVALDEKLFF
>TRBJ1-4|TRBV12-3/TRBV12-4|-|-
TGTGCCAGCACCCCGCGGTTGCTGTCGGAAAAACTGTTTTTT
CASTPRLLSEKLFF
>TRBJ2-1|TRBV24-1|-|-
TGTGCCGTTAGCCGATTTGGCAATGAGCAGTTCTTC
CAVSRFGNEQFF
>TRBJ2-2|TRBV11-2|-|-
TGTGCCAGCAGCTGGGCCAATGGCGGGGAGCTGTTTTTT
CASSWANGGELFF
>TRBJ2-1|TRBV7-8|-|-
TGTGCCAGCAGCCCCGCCCTCCTAGCGCTATACAATGAGCAGTTCTTC
CASSPALLALYNEQFF
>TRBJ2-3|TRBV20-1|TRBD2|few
TGCAGTGCTAGCGATAGCGGGACGACAGATACGCAGTATTTT
CSASDSGTTDTQYF
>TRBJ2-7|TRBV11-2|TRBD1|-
TGTGCCAGCAGCACGCAACGGGACAGGTATCCGTGGCAGTACTTC
CASSTQRDRYPWQYF
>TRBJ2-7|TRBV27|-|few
TGTGCCAGCAGTTTAAGGCTAGCGAGTTACGAGCAGTACTTC
CASSLRLASYEQYF
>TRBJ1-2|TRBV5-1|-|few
TGCGCCAGCAGCTTGGTCGACTCTAACTATGGCTACACCTTC
CASSLVDSNYGYTF
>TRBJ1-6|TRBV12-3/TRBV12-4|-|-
TGTGCCAGCAGTTTGGGACGGAAAAATTCACCCCTCCACTTT
CASSLGRKNSPLHF
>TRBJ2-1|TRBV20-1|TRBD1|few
TGCAGTGCGCCGGGACAGGGCCTTAGGAGCTCCTACAATGAGCAGTTCTTC
CSAPGQGLRSSYNEQFF
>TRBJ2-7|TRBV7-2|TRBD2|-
TGTGCCAGCAGCTTAACTAGCGCCTACGAGCAGTACTTC
CASSLTSAYEQYF
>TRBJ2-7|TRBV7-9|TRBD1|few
TGTGCCAGCAGCCGCGGACAGGGTCGCCACGAGCAGTACTTC
CASSRGQGRHEQYF
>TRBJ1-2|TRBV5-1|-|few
TGCGCCAGCAGCCCTTCCATGGGCGGCTACACCTTC
CASSPSMGGYTF